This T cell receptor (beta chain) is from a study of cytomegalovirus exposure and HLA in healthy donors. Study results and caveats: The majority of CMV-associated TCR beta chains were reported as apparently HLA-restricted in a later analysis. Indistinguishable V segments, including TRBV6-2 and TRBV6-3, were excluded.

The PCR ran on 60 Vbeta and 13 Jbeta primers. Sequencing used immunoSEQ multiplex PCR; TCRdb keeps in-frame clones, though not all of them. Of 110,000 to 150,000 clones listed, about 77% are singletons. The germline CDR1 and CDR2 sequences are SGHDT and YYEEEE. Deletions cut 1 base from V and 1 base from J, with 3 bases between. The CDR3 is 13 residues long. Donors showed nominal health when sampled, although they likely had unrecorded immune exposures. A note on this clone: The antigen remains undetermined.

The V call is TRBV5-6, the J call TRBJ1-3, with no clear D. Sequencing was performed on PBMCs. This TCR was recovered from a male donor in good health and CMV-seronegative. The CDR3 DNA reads TGTGCCAGCAGCTTGCGGTCTGGAAACACCATATATTTT. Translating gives CASSLRSGNTIYF.